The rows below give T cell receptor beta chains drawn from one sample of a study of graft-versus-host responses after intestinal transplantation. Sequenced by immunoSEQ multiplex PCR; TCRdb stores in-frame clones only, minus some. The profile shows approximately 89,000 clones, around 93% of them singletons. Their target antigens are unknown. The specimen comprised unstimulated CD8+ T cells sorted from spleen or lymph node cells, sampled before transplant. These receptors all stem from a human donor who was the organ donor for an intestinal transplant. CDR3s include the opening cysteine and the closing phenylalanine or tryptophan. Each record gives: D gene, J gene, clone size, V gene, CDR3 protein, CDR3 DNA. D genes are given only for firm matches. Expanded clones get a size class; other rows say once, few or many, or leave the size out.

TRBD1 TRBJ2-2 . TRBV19 CASSPGTGANTGELFF TGTGCCAGTAGTCCCGGGACAGGGGCGAACACCGGGGAGCTGTTTTTT
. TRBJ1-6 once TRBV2 CASSEAMRLDSPLHF TGTGCCAGCAGTGAAGCGATGCGGCTCGATTCACCCCTCCACTTT
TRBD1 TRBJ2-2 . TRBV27 CASSFGGDRWTGELFF TGTGCCAGCAGTTTCGGAGGGGACAGGTGGACCGGGGAGCTGTTTTTT
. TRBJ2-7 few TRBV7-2 CASSLVPGKNEQYF TGTGCCAGCAGCTTAGTGCCCGGGAAAAACGAGCAGTACTTC
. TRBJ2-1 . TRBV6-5 CASSFQGGPHNEQFF TGTGCCAGCAGTTTTCAAGGGGGACCTCACAATGAGCAGTTCTTC
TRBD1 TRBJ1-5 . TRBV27 CASSYKQGANQPQHF TGTGCCAGCAGTTATAAGCAGGGGGCGAATCAGCCCCAGCATTTT
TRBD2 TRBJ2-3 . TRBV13 CASSSYGLAGGPDTQYF TGTGCCAGCAGCTCCTACGGACTAGCGGGGGGGCCAGATACGCAGTATTTT
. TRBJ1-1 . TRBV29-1 CSVEAGINTEAFF TGCAGCGTTGAGGCAGGTATCAACACTGAAGCTTTCTTT
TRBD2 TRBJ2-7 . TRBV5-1 CASSFLAGAQSEQYF TGCGCCAGCAGCTTCCTAGCGGGGGCCCAAAGCGAGCAGTACTTC
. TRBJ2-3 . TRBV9 CASSFGTSGTQYF TGTGCCAGCAGCTTCGGGACTTCTGGTACGCAGTATTTT
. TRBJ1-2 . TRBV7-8 CASNEAGNAPLGYTF TGTGCCAGCAATGAGGCCGGGAACGCGCCCCTTGGCTACACCTTC
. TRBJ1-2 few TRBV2 CARETTGGYTF TGTGCCAGAGAAACGACAGGCGGCTACACCTTC
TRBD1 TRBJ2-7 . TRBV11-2 CASRRDSYEQYF TGTGCCAGCAGACGGGACAGCTACGAGCAGTACTTC
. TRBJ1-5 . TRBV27 CASSFFSNQPQHF TGTGCCAGCAGTTTCTTCAGCAATCAGCCCCAGCATTTT
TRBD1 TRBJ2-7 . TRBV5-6 CASSPDGTGKDEQYF TGTGCCAGCAGCCCGGACGGGACAGGGAAGGACGAGCAGTACTTC
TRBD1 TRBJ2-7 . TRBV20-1 CSAHRGYEQYF TGCAGTGCCCACAGGGGCTACGAGCAGTACTTC
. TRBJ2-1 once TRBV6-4 CASSDSYRSSYNEQFF TGTGCCAGCAGTGACTCTTATAGAAGCTCCTACAATGAGCAGTTCTTC
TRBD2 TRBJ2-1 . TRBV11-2 CASSSIRGRAGYNEQFF TGTGCCAGCAGCTCGATCCGCGGGAGGGCCGGATACAATGAGCAGTTCTTC
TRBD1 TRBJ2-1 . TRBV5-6 CASSLLQGANNEQFF TGTGCCAGCAGCTTGTTACAGGGGGCTAACAATGAGCAGTTCTTC
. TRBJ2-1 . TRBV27 CASSLLEAGNEQFF TGTGCCAGCAGTTTATTGGAGGCGGGTAATGAGCAGTTCTTC
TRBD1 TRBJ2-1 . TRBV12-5 CASGGQGANEQFF TGTGCTAGTGGGGGACAGGGGGCCAATGAGCAGTTCTTC
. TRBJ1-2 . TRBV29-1 CSASGTVSMGYTF TGCAGCGCTAGCGGGACGGTCTCTATGGGCTACACCTTC